Below are 30 T cell receptor beta chains sequenced from a single sample in a study of Graves' ophthalmopathy and Graves' hyperthyroidism. Investigators amplified TCR beta CDR3 regions from RNA transcripts. First-round RT-PCR employed HTBI primers, with a second-round multiplex PCR after it. Using its own MiXCR run on the multiplex PCR reads, TCRdb lists one record per CDR3 protein. The sample holds 1 million to 1.3 million distinct CDR3 sequences; about 36% are singletons and the top ten take over 8.5%. Sequencing input: peripheral blood or thyroid tissue (not recorded which). Every receptor here comes from an adult man with Graves' hyperthyroidism.

The table lists this clonotype with a few counts. The chain employs TRBV10-3 and TRBJ2-3; no firm D call. The germline gives CDR1 ENHRY, CDR2 SYGVKD. The V end was cut by 4 bases, the J end by 3 bases, with 11 bases between. The CDR3 is 14 amino acids. This CDR3 is CAISVGKKTDTQYF. Written as DNA, the CDR3 is TGTGCCATCAGTGTCGGCAAAAAAACAGATACGCAGTATTTT.

In this sample, this clonotype turned up many times. The rearrangement joins TRBV7-2 to TRBJ1-6; D is uncertain. This CDR3 region has 13 residues. The V end was cut by 4 bases, the J end by 11 bases, with 12 bases between. The V gene's germline CDR1 is SGHTA and CDR2 FQGNSA. This CDR3 is CASSWGTGAPLHF. The CDR3 DNA is TGTGCCAGCAGCTGGGGTACCGGGGCACCCCTCCACTTT. Full variable domain (outside the CDR3, taken from reference TRBV7-2 and TRBJ1-6): GAGVSQSPSNKVTEKGKDVELRCDPISGHTALYWYRQSLGQGLEFLIYFQGNSAPDKSGLPSDRFSAERTGGSVSTLTIQRTQQEDSAVYLCASSWGTGAPLHFGNGTRLTVT.

The CDR3 loop is CSGEAVSYEQYF. The CDR3 coding sequence is TGCAGCGGCGAAGCGGTTTCCTACGAGCAGTACTTC. The rearrangement joins TRBV29-1 to TRBJ2-7, with D perhaps TRBD2 (5 bases). CDR3 length equals 12 residues. V lost 7 bases, J lost 1 base, and 11 bases lay in between. The germline V gene encodes CDR1 SQVTM and CDR2 ANQGSEA.

This clonotype was detected a few times. The chain recombines TRBV7-8 with TRBJ1-4; D gene ambiguous. The CDR3 extends over 15 amino acids. V was trimmed by 5 bases and J by 2 bases, leaving 12 bases between them. Looked up from germline, CDR1 is SGHVS and CDR2 is FQNEAQ. CDR3 nucleotides: TGTGCCAGCAGCAGATCGGTCTGGACTAATGAAAAACTGTTTTTT. Translation: CASSRSVWTNEKLFF.

V is TRBV29-1 and J is TRBJ1-1, with 10 bases lining up with TRBD1. This CDR3 is built from 14 residues. The J segment lost 5 bases and the V segment lost 4 bases, leaving 7 bases of the junction unmatched. Germline V gene sequence: CDR1 SQVTM, CDR2 ANQGSEA. The CDR3 DNA is TGCAGCGTTGGATCAGGGACAGGGGTAACTGAAGCTTTCTTT. This encodes CSVGSGTGVTEAFF.

This clonotype has at least ten counts. The gene calls are TRBV11-2 and TRBJ1-1, with 9 bases fitting TRBD1. Trimming at V came to 5 bases and at J to 4 bases, leaving 8 bases not matched to a gene. Germline CDR1 reads SGHAT; CDR2 reads FQNNGV. This CDR3 contains 15 residues. The CDR3 coding sequence is TGTGCCAGCAGCCCACAAGGGACAGGGAGCACTGAAGCTTTCTTT. Its protein is CASSPQGTGSTEAFF.

CDR3 in amino acids: CATSRGQGDEKLFF. The CDR3 bases are TGTGCCACCAGCAGAGGGCAGGGGGATGAAAAACTGTTTTTT. This rearrangement joins TRBV15 to TRBJ1-4; 7 bases agree with TRBD1. The V and J ends lost 1 base and 6 bases, in that order; junction bases with no gene match: 2. Germline V gene lookup returns CDR1 LNHNV and CDR2 YYDKDF (reference sequence). This CDR3 has 14 amino acids.

This clonotype occurred a few times. V is TRBV29-1 and J is TRBJ1-4, with 9 bases that match TRBD1. Germline CDR1 and CDR2: SQVTM and ANQGSEA. Trimming cost V 6 bases and J 4 bases; bases outside gene matches: 3. This CDR3 is 13 amino acids long. The CDR3 DNA sequence: TGCAGCGTCCCGGGACAGGGTAATGAAAAACTGTTTTTT. It translates to CSVPGQGNEKLFF.

V gene TRBV25-1 combines with J gene TRBJ2-7, with TRBD1 identical over 9 bases. Germline assignment: CDR1 MGHDK and CDR2 SYGVNS. The CDR3 loop spans 14 amino acids. With 6 bases clipped from V and 4 bases from J, the junction kept 7 bases outside the gene matches. The CDR3 DNA sequence: TGTGCCAGCAGCCGGGACAGGGAGCGATACGAGCAGTACTTC. Translating gives CASSRDRERYEQYF.

The chain uses TRBV7-2 and TRBJ1-2; D is possibly TRBD1 (6 bases). The CDR3 is made up of 14 amino acids. Trimming left V 0 bases short and J 5 bases short, with 10 bases between. Looked up from germline, CDR1 is SGHTA and CDR2 is FQGNSA. The CDR3 spells CASSLAAGAYGYTF. The CDR3 coding sequence is TGTGCCAGCAGCTTAGCGGCGGGGGCTTATGGCTACACCTTC.

This clonotype was counted a few times. The chain recombines TRBV19 with TRBJ1-1; 10 positions agree with TRBD1. V trimming: 6 bases; J trimming: 5 bases; junction bases outside the gene matches: 18. This CDR3 is 18 amino acids long. Germline CDR1 reads LNHDA; CDR2 reads SQIVND (reference sequence). CDR3 in DNA: TGTGCCAGTAGGGACCTGGCGGGACAGGGGTTTCCCGAGACTGAAGCTTTCTTT. Translated: CASRDLAGQGFPETEAFF.

A note on this clonotype: An end of the junction does not agree with germline; a read error may underlie this. V usage is TRBV5-1 and J usage is TRBJ2-6; the match to TRBD1 covers 7 bases. The length of the CDR3 is 15 residues. Per the germline V gene, CDR1 is SGHRS and CDR2 is YFSETQ. CDR3 bases: TGCGCCAGCACCCGGTGGGGACAGAGCTTGAACACTGAAGCTTTC. Its translation: CASTRWGQSLNTEAF.

This clonotype was picked up a small number of times. This chain joins TRBV4-3 and TRBJ1-4; no reliable D call. The germline V and J ends were trimmed by 8 bases and 8 bases, with 15 bases remaining between them. Germline loops: CDR1 LGHNA, CDR2 YSLEER. The CDR3 spans 13 residues. The CDR3 DNA follows: TGCGCCAGCTCTTTCAGGACGCGCGAAAAACTGTTTTTT. Its protein is CASSFRTREKLFF.

Many counts were recorded for this clonotype. The J gene is TRBJ1-5, the V gene TRBV7-2; TRBD1 aligns across 8 bases. V lost 1 base, J lost 1 base, and 12 bases stayed unmatched. CDR3 length: 19 amino acids. The germline gives CDR1 SGHTA, CDR2 FQGNSA. The CDR3 region has the DNA TGTGCCAGCAGCTTAGGGACAGGGATTGGGGTTAGAAGCAATCAGCCCCAGCATTTT. Translated, it gives CASSLGTGIGVRSNQPQHF.

This clonotype was counted ten times or more. The chain uses TRBV25-1 and TRBJ2-7; D gene unclear. V shed 3 bases and J shed 7 bases, with 10 bases lying between them. Per the germline V gene, CDR1 is MGHDK and CDR2 is SYGVNS. The CDR3 runs 12 residues. DNA of the CDR3: TGTGCCAGCAGTGACCCAGTGGGGGAGCAGTACTTC. Its translation is CASSDPVGEQYF.

As to this clonotype: This may arise from a read error, as a much more abundant clone is one base away. This chain joins TRBV20-1 and TRBJ2-7; 9 bases are a match to TRBD1. The V gene's germline CDR1 is DFQATT and CDR2 SNEGSKA (reference sequence). V lost 5 bases and J lost 5; bases outside the gene matches: 10. The CDR3 is 14 residues long. CDR3 in amino acids: CSAHPGQGIHEQYF. The CDR3, as DNA: TGCAGTGCTCATCCGGGACAGGGTATCCACGAGCAGTACTTC.

The chain couples TRBV10-3 to TRBJ2-5, with D tentatively TRBD1 (5 bases). CDR1 and CDR2 from the germline V gene are ENHRY and SYGVKD. The V and J ends lost 2 bases and 5 bases respectively, with 12 bases between them. This CDR3 is 14 amino acids long. This chain's CDR3 is CAISEGPGRETQYF. The DNA for the CDR3 is TGTGCCATCAGTGAGGGGCCAGGGCGGGAGACCCAGTACTTC.

Written as DNA, the CDR3 is TGTGCCAGCTCACCACCTTGGGGCCCTAAGGCTGAAGCTTTCTTT. This gives the protein CASSPPWGPKAEAFF. V is TRBV18 and J is TRBJ1-1; maybe TRBD1 (5 bases). CDR3 size: 15 residues. Germline CDR1 KGHSH, CDR2 LQKENI. V was trimmed by 0 bases and J by 6 bases, leaving 14 bases between them.

As regards this clonotype: The CDR3 end shows no conserved phenylalanine or tryptophan, and so a read error is likely. The chain carries TRBV28 and TRBJ1-5; no definite D call. This CDR3 spans 13 amino acids. The V and J ends lost 8 bases and 3 bases respectively, with 11 bases between them. Germline CDR1 is MDHEN and CDR2 is SYDVKM. For the CDR3, the DNA is TGTGCCAGCGGTCAAAGAGACAATCAGCCCCAGCATTGT. It yields the protein CASGQRDNQPQHC.

The chain is built from TRBV2 and TRBJ2-5; 9 positions match TRBD2. The J segment lost 5 bases and the V segment lost 3 bases, leaving 13 bases of the junction unmatched. This CDR3 has 17 residues. Germline loops: CDR1 SNHLY, CDR2 FYNNEI. CDR3 bases: TGTGCCAGCAGTGAGAGTCCGGCGGGAGGGGGAGGGGAGACCCAGTACTTC. This encodes CASSESPAGGGGETQYF. Variable domain in full (rest from reference TRBV2 and TRBJ2-5): EPEVTQTPSHQVTQMGQEVILRCVPISNHLYFYWYRQILGQKVEFLVSFYNNEISEKSEIFDDQFSVERPDGSNFTLKIRSTKLEDSAMYFCASSESPAGGGGETQYFGPGTRLLVL.

This clonotype was detected ten times or more. The chain carries TRBV19 and TRBJ2-7; either TRBD1 or TRBD2 may fit D (5 bases each). The V end was cut by 5 bases, the J end by 3 bases, with 14 bases between. Looked up from germline, CDR1 is LNHDA and CDR2 is SQIVND (reference sequence). The CDR3 runs 14 residues. The CDR3 reads CASSPRGRRYEQYF. The CDR3 coding sequence is TGTGCCAGTAGTCCCCGGGGCCGTCGCTACGAGCAGTACTTC.

In this sample, this clonotype turned up once. The chain has TRBV7-8 and TRBJ1-1, with TRBD1 matching 7 bases. With 3 bases clipped from V and 5 bases from J, the junction kept 9 bases outside the gene matches. Per the germline V gene, CDR1 is SGHVS and CDR2 is FQNEAQ. The length of the CDR3 is 15 residues. The chain's CDR3 is CASSLVGGQKTEAFF. The CDR3 DNA sequence: TGTGCCAGCAGCTTGGTGGGGGGACAGAAAACTGAAGCTTTCTTT.

This clonotype was recorded many times. The rearrangement uses TRBV10-3 and TRBJ1-1, with TRBD1 identical over 7 bases. Germline V gene sequence: CDR1 ENHRY, CDR2 SYGVKD. Trimming took 1 base from V and 8 from J; bases not matched to a gene: 4. This CDR3 has 13 amino acids. CDR3 region: CAISEFGTAEAFF. CDR3 bases: TGTGCCATCAGTGAGTTCGGGACAGCGGAAGCTTTCTTT.

V gene TRBV12-3 or TRBV12-4 combines with J gene TRBJ1-1; D unresolved. V lost 7 bases and J 5 bases, leaving 11 bases between the germline ends. This CDR3 comprises 12 residues. The CDR3 protein is CASTIYGTEAFF. CDR3 coding DNA: TGTGCCAGCACCATATACGGGACTGAAGCTTTCTTT.

There are a few counts of this clonotype. The V and J genes are TRBV5-1 and TRBJ1-5; 9 nucleotides agree with TRBD1. The CDR3 is made up of 19 amino acids. The germline CDR1 and CDR2 sequences are SGHRS and YFSETQ. With 5 bases clipped from V and 0 bases from J, the junction kept 15 bases outside the gene matches. The CDR3 DNA sequence: TGCGCCAGCAGTCTTACCAGGACAGGGGTACGCTTTAGCAATCAGCCCCAGCATTTT. It translates to CASSLTRTGVRFSNQPQHF. Drawing the rest from reference TRBV5-1 and TRBJ1-5, the complete variable domain is KAGVTQTPRYLIKTRGQQVTLSCSPISGHRSVSWYQQTPGQGLQFLFEYFSETQRNKGNFPGRFSGRQFSNSRSEMNVSTLELGDSALYLCASSLTRTGVRFSNQPQHFGDGTRLSIL.

DNA of the CDR3: TGTGCCGGCGACATTAACACCGGGGAGCTGTTTTTT. Its translation is CAGDINTGELFF. This chain joins TRBV11-2 and TRBJ2-2; D not resolved. The V end lost 11 bases, the J end lost 2 bases, and 9 bases lay between the germline ends. Germline CDR1 is SGHAT and CDR2 is FQNNGV. The CDR3 length is 12 residues. The full variable domain, with the rest looked up from reference TRBV11-2 and TRBJ2-2, is EAGVAQSPRYKIIEKRQSVAFWCNPISGHATLYWYQQILGQGPKLLIQFQNNGVVDDSQLPKDRFSAERLKGVDSTLKIQPAKLEDSAVYLCAGDINTGELFFGEGSRLTVL.

This clonotype was detected once. The chain couples TRBV2 to TRBJ2-2; the D gene is possibly TRBD1 (6 bases). The CDR3 spans 15 residues. Trimming stripped 2 bases from V and 8 bases from J, with 15 bases between. CDR1 and CDR2 (germline): SNHLY, FYNNEI. The CDR3 DNA sequence: TGTGCCAGCAGTGAAAACATAGGGGGATTAGGGGAGCTGTTTTTT. It yields the protein CASSENIGGLGELFF.

The chain couples TRBV19 to TRBJ2-2, with 12 bases matching TRBD2. There are 18 residues in the CDR3. The ends lost 4 bases at V and 4 bases at J; junction bases unmatched: 10. The germline V gene has CDR1 LNHDA and CDR2 SQIVND (reference sequence). The CDR3 coding sequence is TGTGCCAGTAGTACCTTGACTAGCGGGGGCCTCCTCACCGGGGAGCTGTTTTTT. Its translation is CASSTLTSGGLLTGELFF.

The chain links TRBV5-1 to TRBJ2-5; no reliable D call. Germline CDR1 is SGHRS and CDR2 is YFSETQ. V lost 1 base and J 5 bases, leaving 15 bases between the germline ends. This CDR3 has 15 residues. The CDR3 reads CASSLSRSSRETQYF. CDR3 DNA: TGCGCCAGCAGCTTGTCACGGTCCTCGAGGGAGACCCAGTACTTC.

This clonotype was observed a single time. The V and J genes are TRBV9 and TRBJ2-3, with 11 positions matching TRBD1. Germline V gene data show CDR1 as SGDLS and CDR2 as YYNGEE. This CDR3 spans 17 amino acids. The V and J ends lost 0 bases and 2 bases, in that order; junction bases with no gene match: 5. As DNA, the CDR3 is TGTGCCAGCAGCGTAGAGGGACAGGGGGTCGACACAGATACGCAGTATTTT. Its translation: CASSVEGQGVDTDTQYF.